The 10 T cell receptor beta chains in this list originate from one sample, sequenced in a study of Ad26.COV2.S vaccination and SARS-CoV-2 variants. Treatment reported: approximately 18 received Ad26.COV2.S at low or high dose, single or two shots; 5 received placebo; per-sample allocation not given. Each sample was drawn 63 days after the first injection (of vaccine or placebo). This table comes from immunoSEQ multiplex PCR, and its TCRdb copy is limited to in-frame clones, with some not included. The sample lists roughly 680,000 clones; about 89% were seen once. The sample here was peripheral blood, taken in a trial of Ad26.COV2.S vaccine versus placebo. The source of these receptors is a person aged 18-60 years who received the Ad26.COV2.S COVID-19 vaccine or a placebo.

This chain joins TRBV2 and TRBJ2-5; TRBD1 aligns across 10 bases. CDR1 SNHLY and CDR2 FYNNEI come from the germline V gene. With V trimmed by 7 bases and J by 7 bases, 6 bases remained unmatched. CDR3 size: 13 residues. In DNA form, the CDR3 reads TGTGCCAGCATTGGGACAGGGGCCGGGACCCAGTACTTC. This translates into CASIGTGAGTQYF.

This rearrangement joins TRBV6-5 to TRBJ2-1; possibly TRBD2 for D (6 bases). CDR1 MNHEY and CDR2 SVGAGI come from the germline V gene. This CDR3 contains 15 residues. Trimming pared 2 bases from V and 5 bases from J, leaving 13 bases between. The CDR3 region is CASSYGAGSDNEQFF. CDR3 in DNA: TGTGCCAGCAGTTACGGGGCGGGATCAGACAATGAGCAGTTCTTC.

This clone was seen only once. The chain carries TRBV19 and TRBJ1-5; possible D gene TRBD1, 5 bases. Germline CDR1 is LNHDA and CDR2 is SQIVND (reference sequence). The CDR3 consists of 16 residues. The V gene lost 3 bases and the J gene lost 2 bases, with 14 bases spanning the gap. CDR3 protein: CASSIGGGVGNQPQHF. The CDR3 DNA is TGTGCCAGTAGTATTGGGGGAGGGGTCGGCAATCAGCCCCAGCATTTT.

About this clone: The same CDR3 can be traced to other DNA sequences in this sample. This sequence joins TRBV7-9 and TRBJ2-1; D gene unclear. The CDR3 contains 14 residues. Germline values: CDR1 SEHNR, CDR2 FQNEAQ (reference sequence). V lost 1 base, J lost 0 bases, and 4 bases lay in between. DNA of the CDR3: TGTGCCAGCAGCTTAGTAAGCTCCTACAATGAGCAGTTCTTC. Its protein product is CASSLVSSYNEQFF. Full variable domain (missing parts from reference TRBV7-9 and TRBJ2-1): DTGVSQNPRHKITKRGQNVTFRCDPISEHNRLYWYRQTLGQGPEFLTYFQNEAQLEKSRLLSDRFSAERPKGSFSTLEIQRTEQGDSAMYLCASSLVSSYNEQFFGPGTRLTVL.

This clone was counted a single time. CDR3 nucleotides: TGTGCCAGGGGGACGGAGCAGGGGTGGACCGGGGAGCTGTTTTTT. Translating it yields CARGTEQGWTGELFF. The V and J genes are TRBV2 and TRBJ2-2; D is possibly TRBD1 (6 bases). V dropped 9 bases and J dropped 5 bases, with 19 bases sitting between them. This CDR3 region has 15 residues. Per germline, CDR1 SNHLY and CDR2 FYNNEI.

This clone has only one observation. The chain has TRBV4-2 and TRBJ2-2; 7 bases fit TRBD1. V was clipped by 3 bases and J by 2 bases; unmatched bases: 6. Germline CDR1 is LGHNA and CDR2 is YNFKEQ. The CDR3 runs 16 residues. The CDR3 is CASSQRGTANTGELFF. CDR3 sequence (DNA): TGTGCCAGCAGCCAGAGGGGGACAGCTAACACCGGGGAGCTGTTTTTT.

The V and J genes are TRBV24-1 and TRBJ1-5, with no clear D. CDR3 length equals 12 residues. Trimming cost V 6 bases and J 9 bases, with 11 bases left between them. Germline V gives CDR1 KGHDR, CDR2 SFDVKD. CDR3 DNA: TGTGCCACCAGTACCGGTTTTGGGCCCCAGCATTTT. Encoded protein: CATSTGFGPQHF.

The J gene is TRBJ2-3, the V gene TRBV19, with D possibly matching TRBD1 (6 bases). From germline, CDR1 is LNHDA and CDR2 SQIVND (reference sequence). This CDR3 is 15 amino acids long. V was trimmed by 6 bases and J by 2 bases, leaving 15 bases between them. In nucleotides, the CDR3 is TGTGCCAGTAGCCCCCTGAACAGGGCCACAGATACGCAGTATTTT. It is translated as CASSPLNRATDTQYF.

This sequence joins TRBV27 and TRBJ2-2; 12 bases agree with TRBD2. The V gene end was trimmed by 3 bases and the J gene end by 4 bases; junction bases not matched to a gene: 3. The germline V gene has CDR1 MNHEY and CDR2 SMNVEV (reference sequence). This CDR3 contains 16 residues. This CDR3 reads CASSLTSGRGTGELFF. In DNA, the CDR3 is TGTGCCAGCAGTTTGACTAGCGGGAGAGGCACCGGGGAGCTGTTTTTT.

V usage is TRBV5-1 and J usage is TRBJ2-3, with a weak D call TRBD1 (5 bases). Germline CDR1 and CDR2: SGHRS and YFSETQ. Trimming pared 4 bases from V and 1 base from J, leaving 16 bases between. This CDR3 has 16 amino acids. CDR3 amino acids: CASSLPTQGGTDTQYF. Here the CDR3 DNA reads TGCGCCAGCAGCCTCCCCACCCAAGGGGGCACAGATACGCAGTATTTT.